This TCR beta chain is drawn from a study of response to subunit inactivated influenza vaccine. Overall study findings and caveats: Few new T cells, the authors suggested, are recruited by each seasonal influenza vaccination.

TCRdb reanalysed the RT-PCR reads using MiXCR and keeps one entry per CDR3 protein. The sample yields about 520,000 distinct CDR3 sequences, roughly 23% seen once. V was cut by 2 bases and J by 5 bases, with 12 bases left in between. This CDR3 has 14 residues. CDR1 is SEHNR and CDR2 is FQNEAQ in the germline V gene (reference sequence). There are a few counts of this clonotype. What it binds is unknown. Sequences were derived from CD4+ T cells sorted from PBMCs, sampled 4 to 6 days after vaccination. The J gene is TRBJ2-5, the V gene TRBV7-9; D is perhaps TRBD2 (7 bases). This clonotype was obtained from a man in his forties or fifties who received an inactivated influenza vaccine. The CDR3 coding sequence is TGTGCCAGCAGCTTATCGGGGAGGGGGGAGACCCAGTACTTC. This translates into CASSLSGRGETQYF.